Listed here are 10 T cell receptor beta chains from one sample, sequenced in a study of response to subunit inactivated influenza vaccine. A single record per CDR3 protein comes from TCRdb applying MiXCR to the RT-PCR reads. The repertoire holds under 200,000 distinct CDR3 sequences, with 9.5% to 12% as singletons. The sequencing here drew on CD8+ T cells sorted from PBMCs, taken less than 30 months after vaccination. The receptors were gathered from a man between 45 and 75 years old who received an inactivated influenza vaccine.

The V call is TRBV29-1, the J call TRBJ2-1, with 7 nucleotides matching TRBD2. Per germline, CDR1 SQVTM and CDR2 ANQGSEA. Trimming at V came to 8 bases and at J to 5 bases, leaving 9 bases not matched to a gene. The CDR3 extends over 13 amino acids. The CDR3 DNA reads as TGCAGCATACCGCTAGCGGTCGACAATGAGCAGTTCTTC. This sequence encodes CSIPLAVDNEQFF.

This clonotype was seen repeatedly, ten times or more. The V gene is TRBV20-1, the J gene TRBJ2-1, with 9 bases lining up with TRBD2. Trimming took 5 bases from V and 8 from J; bases not matched to a gene: 10. The germline CDR1 and CDR2 sequences are DFQATT and SNEGSKA (reference sequence). This CDR3 is 14 amino acids long. The CDR3 region has the DNA TGCAGTGCTTCCTGGACTAGCGTAGGTGATGAGCAGTTCTTC. Amino acid sequence: CSASWTSVGDEQFF.

The chain is built from TRBV12-3 or TRBV12-4 and TRBJ2-1, with 8 positions matching TRBD2. The CDR3 is 14 amino acids. The V gene end was trimmed by 7 bases and the J gene end by 6 bases; junction bases not matched to a gene: 8. In DNA, the CDR3 is TGTGCCAGCACCCGGGGGGGCCCACCCAATGAGCAGTTCTTC. Amino acid sequence: CASTRGGPPNEQFF.

There are a few counts of this clonotype. This chain connects TRBV29-1 to TRBJ2-7, with D possibly TRBD1 on 6 matching bases. The CDR3 length is 13 residues. V shed 4 bases and J shed 2 bases, with 12 bases lying between them. CDR1 and CDR2 from the germline V gene are SQVTM and ANQGSEA. The CDR3 sequence is CSVVPRGAYEQYF. Here the CDR3 DNA reads TGCAGCGTTGTCCCCAGGGGCGCCTACGAGCAGTACTTC.

This clonotype was picked up a small number of times. CDR3 nucleotides: TGTGCCAGCAGTGAAGGGCCAGGGGGTCAGCCCCAGCATTTT. Amino acids: CASSEGPGGQPQHF. The V and J genes are TRBV6-1 and TRBJ1-5; 7 nucleotides match TRBD1. This CDR3 has 14 amino acids. J gave up 6 bases and V 1 base, and 3 bases lay outside the gene matches. Germline V gene lookup returns CDR1 MNHNS and CDR2 SASEGT.

As to this clonotype: The junction departs from germline at one end; a sequencing error may be responsible. The gene calls are TRBV20-1 and TRBJ2-7; no reliable D call. CDR1 and CDR2 from the germline V gene are DFQATT and SNEGSKA (reference sequence). The CDR3 extends over 11 amino acids. CDR3 nucleotide sequence: TGCAGTGCCCAATCCTCCTACGAGCAGCACTTC. Encoded protein: CSAQSSYEQHF.

This clonotype was recorded a few times. The chain couples TRBV11-2 to TRBJ2-5; weak D call: TRBD1 (6 bases). The length of the CDR3 is 14 residues. Trimming took 5 bases from V and 5 from J, leaving 15 bases between them. The germline V gene encodes CDR1 SGHAT and CDR2 FQNNGV. CDR3 bases: TGTGCCAGCAGCCCTCAGGGGAGTTGGGAGACCCAGTACTTC. The encoded protein is CASSPQGSWETQYF.

In its sample, this clonotype was seen a few times. The conserved final phenylalanine or tryptophan is absent from the CDR3, which likely points to a read error. No DNA is shown, since the ends of the CDR3 on it are uncertain; the CDR3 is the one TCRdb lists. CDR3 sequence reads: CASSFPQGRPN. The chain carries TRBV6-2 or TRBV6-3 and TRBJ2-6; TRBD2 is the table's D call and was not checked against the DNA. 11 amino acids form the CDR3, both terminal residues included. Germline V CDR1 and CDR2: MNHEY, SVGEGT.

The gene calls are TRBV7-8 and TRBJ2-3, with D possibly being TRBD1 or TRBD2 (5 bases each). The CDR3 runs 16 residues. V lost 4 bases to trimming and J lost 1 base, with 15 bases between them. Germline lookup yields CDR1 SGHVS and CDR2 FQNEAQ. CDR3 residues: CASSSPEGIGTDTQYF. In DNA, the CDR3 is TGTGCCAGCAGCTCCCCCGAGGGGATAGGCACAGATACGCAGTATTTT.

V usage is TRBV20-1 and J usage is TRBJ2-7, with 12 bases identical to TRBD2. V gave up 1 base and J gave up 4 bases; unmatched junction bases: 8. CDR1 and CDR2 (germline): DFQATT, SNEGSKA (reference sequence). The CDR3 spans 16 residues. The CDR3 loop reads CSARGTSGVAWYEQYF. The CDR3 region has the DNA TGCAGTGCTAGAGGGACTAGCGGGGTGGCCTGGTACGAGCAGTACTTC.